The text below deals with one T cell receptor (beta chain). Distinct nucleotide sequences in the sample also encode this CDR3. Germline V gene sequence: CDR1 SGHRS, CDR2 YFSETQ. V lost 2 bases and J lost 4, with 17 bases in between. The CDR3 contains 16 residues. These data belong to a study of blood T cell repertoires in COVID-19. The protocol was immunoSEQ multiplex PCR, while the TCRdb copy is restricted to in-frame clones and leaves out a portion. The sample carries fewer than 250,000 clones, more than 70% recorded once. V is TRBV5-1 and J is TRBJ2-3; tentatively, D is TRBD1 (7 bases). The sequence derives from a man aged 45 to 65 with active or convalescent COVID-19. Sequencing used peripheral blood. CDR3 in amino acids: CASSFRRQGGPDTQYF. CDR3 DNA: TGCGCCAGCAGCTTCAGGAGGCAGGGGGGTCCAGATACGCAGTATTTT. Combining the CDR3 with reference TRBV5-1 and TRBJ2-3 gives the whole variable domain KAGVTQTPRYLIKTRGQQVTLSCSPISGHRSVSWYQQTPGQGLQFLFEYFSETQRNKGNFPGRFSGRQFSNSRSEMNVSTLELGDSALYLCASSFRRQGGPDTQYFGPGTRLTVL.